These T cell receptor beta chains were read from a single sample in a study of T-cell memory formation after mild COVID-19. TCRdb re-called the 5' RACE reads through MiXCR, storing one row per CDR3 protein. Counted here are approximately 350,000 distinct CDR3 sequences, around 28% occurring once; the ten biggest clones make up roughly 14%. Sequences were obtained from PBMCs or a T cell subset sorted from them (not recorded which). These receptors originate from an adult woman who had mild COVID-19 (a few samples of this study predate the infection). Cell type and time point are not known. The CDR3 runs from the conserved cysteine through the conserved F or W. The order of the fields is J gene, clone size, D gene, V gene, CDR3 DNA, CDR3 protein. D genes are given only for firm matches. A clone size is listed for some rows: how often the clone was seen (once, few, many), or a class if it is expanded.

>TRBJ2-3|.|.|TRBV20-1
TGCAGTACCACTGTTTTTGGGGCAGATACGCAGTATTTT
CSTTVFGADTQYF
>TRBJ2-5|.|.|TRBV5-1
TGCGCCAGTGCGAGGGGCCTCCAAGAGACCCAGTACTTC
CASARGLQETQYF
>TRBJ2-3|.|.|TRBV7-2
TGTGCCAGCAGCTTCACCGGGACTGGCTTCACAGATACGCAGTATTTT
CASSFTGTGFTDTQYF
>TRBJ2-1|.|TRBD2|TRBV11-2
TGTGCCAGCAGCCCGGGACTAGCGGGGGGAAATCGGTTCTTC
CASSPGLAGGNRFF
>TRBJ1-1|once|.|TRBV6-5
TGTGCCAGCAATGCCGGCCGGAACACTGAAGCTTTCTTT
CASNAGRNTEAFF
>TRBJ2-3|few|.|TRBV5-1
TGCGCCAGCCACCCGGGACAAAACACAGATACGCAGTATTTT
CASHPGQNTDTQYF
>TRBJ2-1|few|TRBD2|TRBV24-1
TGTGCCACCTCGAAGCGGGAGGGTTACTACAATGAGCAGTTCTTC
CATSKREGYYNEQFF
>TRBJ1-1|.|.|TRBV20-1
TGCAGTGCTAGAGTTGGTTTGCAGGGTTCTGAAGCTTTCTTT
CSARVGLQGSEAFF
>TRBJ2-7|.|TRBD1|TRBV5-1
TGCGCCAGCAGCCGGGGGACAGGGGACTTCTCCTACGAGCAGTACTTC
CASSRGTGDFSYEQYF
>TRBJ2-2|few|.|TRBV28
TGTGCCAGCAGTCTACCTCAGGGTTCGAACACCGGGGAGCTGTTTTTT
CASSLPQGSNTGELFF
>TRBJ2-7|few|.|TRBV6-2/TRBV6-3
TGTGCCAGCAGTTACATACAGGACTACGAGCAGTACTTC
CASSYIQDYEQYF
>TRBJ2-3|few|.|TRBV12-3/TRBV12-4
TGTGCCAGCAGTTTGGTGGGGAATACGCAGTATTTT
CASSLVGNTQYF
>TRBJ1-2|.|TRBD1|TRBV7-2
TGTGCCAGCAGCTCTCCAGGGGGCGGCGATGGCTACACCTTC
CASSSPGGGDGYTF
>TRBJ2-3|.|TRBD2|TRBV20-1
TGCAGTGCTAGAAGAGGTAGCGGGGGGCCAGATACGCAGTATTTT
CSARRGSGGPDTQYF
>TRBJ2-1|once|TRBD2|TRBV6-2/TRBV6-3
TGTGCCAGCAGTGGAGGGACTAGTTTTAATGAGCAGTTCTTC
CASSGGTSFNEQFF
>TRBJ2-3|.|.|TRBV7-9
TGTGCCAGCAGGCCTTCTAGCACAGATACGCAGTATTTT
CASRPSSTDTQYF
>TRBJ2-5|once|TRBD1|TRBV11-2
TGTGCCAGCAGCTCCCTGACAGGGATGCAAGAGACCCAGTACTTC
CASSSLTGMQETQYF
>TRBJ2-5|few|TRBD2|TRBV7-2
TGTGCCAGCAGCTTAGCCTCATTCGGACTAGCGGGAGTTAAGGTGAAACAAGAGACCCAGTACTTC
CASSLASFGLAGVKVKQETQYF
>TRBJ2-3|.|.|TRBV30
TGTGCCTGGAGTGTAGGGGATCTATTAAGAACAGATACGCAGTATTTT
CAWSVGDLLRTDTQYF
>TRBJ1-1|.|.|TRBV29-1
TGCAGCGTTGAAGATACAGGACCTACTGAAGCTTTCTTT
CSVEDTGPTEAFF
>TRBJ2-1|.|.|TRBV20-1
TGCAGTGCTAGAGATCTTTTAGCGCCAACCTACAATGAGCAGTTCTTC
CSARDLLAPTYNEQFF
>TRBJ2-5|.|TRBD2|TRBV6-2/TRBV6-3
TGTGCCAGCAGTTACTCTTTCGGGGACTATCAAGAGACCCAGTACTTC
CASSYSFGDYQETQYF
>TRBJ2-1|.|TRBD2|TRBV7-8
TGTGCCAGCAGCTCCCCCTTCACTAGCGGGGGGGCGTTTGAGCAGTTCTTC
CASSSPFTSGGAFEQFF
>TRBJ2-1|few|TRBD1|TRBV11-2
TGTGCCAGCAGCTTAGAGGGACAGAATGAGCAGTTCTTC
CASSLEGQNEQFF
>TRBJ1-2|.|.|TRBV9
TGTGCCAGCAGCGTAGGGAGCGGGGGCGCGAATAATGGCTACACCTTC
CASSVGSGGANNGYTF
>TRBJ1-2|.|TRBD1|TRBV6-2/TRBV6-3
TGTGCCAGCAGTTACCGGGACAGGGTTAACTATGGCTACACCTTC
CASSYRDRVNYGYTF